This T cell receptor beta chain came from a study of T cells in localized non-small cell lung cancer. Overall study results and limits: Within adjacent lung there appeared a median around 55 of the top 100 tumor clones.

Regarding this clone: Its antigen is not identified.

The germline V gene encodes CDR1 LGHNA and CDR2 YNFKEQ. The length of the CDR3 is 15 residues. V shed 1 base and J shed 4 bases, with 13 bases lying between them. The assay was immunoSEQ multiplex PCR, and TCRdb's table has in-frame clones only and misses some. The sample carries roughly 66,000 clones, roughly 90% recorded once. The genes are TRBV4-2 and TRBJ1-1; the D gene is possibly TRBD1 (6 bases). This sample comprised peripheral blood, obtained before any cancer treatment. The receptor comes from a woman aged 35 to 75 with stage I lung adenocarcinoma. The CDR3 DNA reads TGTGCCAGCAGCCAAGCGATAGGCAGGGGCACTGAAGCTTTCTTT. Its protein product is CASSQAIGRGTEAFF.